The next 28 T cell receptor beta chains were all read from a single sample in a study of blood T cells in healthy people across ages. Primed by a sample-barcoded 5' primer and a J-beta primer mix, a second PCR proceeded for 7 to 11 cycles. One entry per CDR3 protein results from TCRdb running MiXCR on the 5' RACE reads. Of more than 800,000 distinct CDR3 sequences in the sample, 40% to 50% were seen once. The specimen was blood. The receptors were sampled from a woman aged 55-70 years in good health.

The V gene is TRBV27, the J gene TRBJ1-1; TRBD1 aligns across 9 bases. Trimming removed 10 bases from V and 4 bases from J; junction bases left unmatched: 19. Looked up from germline, CDR1 is MNHEY and CDR2 is SMNVEV (reference sequence). The CDR3 spans 17 residues. This CDR3 is CATKPVPGQGTGTEAFF. The CDR3 nucleotides are TGTGCCACCAAACCAGTCCCGGGACAGGGTACGGGCACTGAAGCTTTCTTT.

The rearrangement uses TRBV2 and TRBJ2-7, with D perhaps being TRBD1 or TRBD2 (6 bases each). Germline CDR1 and CDR2: SNHLY and FYNNEI. Trimming shortened V by 6 bases and J by 4 bases, and 13 bases separated the two germline ends. The CDR3 covers 13 residues. The CDR3 protein is CASREGTPYEQYF. For the CDR3, the DNA is TGTGCCAGCAGGGAGGGGACACCTTACGAGCAGTACTTC.

In the case of this clonotype: One end of the junction fails to match germline, which may point to a read error. The chain uses TRBV9 and TRBJ2-5; no reliable D call. The germline gives CDR1 SGDLS, CDR2 YYNGEE. The CDR3 is 15 residues long. The CDR3 sequence: CTSSSIAGVVETQYF. In DNA form, the CDR3 reads TGTACCAGCAGCAGCATAGCAGGAGTCGTAGAGACCCAGTACTTC.

This clonotype was picked up one time. This chain connects TRBV29-1 to TRBJ1-1, with D maybe TRBD1 (5 bases). The CDR3 is made up of 14 amino acids. Between the trimmed V and J ends, which lost 1 base and 1 base, there was a span of 10 bases. In germline, CDR1 is SQVTM, CDR2 ANQGSEA. The CDR3 DNA reads as TGCAGCGTTGAAGTACCAGGGAAGAACACTGAAGCTTTCTTT. This translates into CSVEVPGKNTEAFF. Together with reference TRBV29-1 and TRBJ1-1, the CDR3 gives the full variable domain: SAVISQKPSRDICQRGTSLTIQCQVDSQVTMMFWYRQQPGQSLTLIATANQGSEATYESGFVIDKFPISRPNLTFSTLTVSNMSPEDSSIYLCSVEVPGKNTEAFFGQGTRLTVV.

Regarding this clonotype: The junction and the germline gene differ at one end; a read error may be behind it. This sequence joins TRBV20-1 and TRBJ2-1, with 7 bases identical to TRBD2. In germline, CDR1 is DFQATT, CDR2 SNEGSKA (reference sequence). The length of the CDR3 is 14 residues. CDR3 in DNA: TGCAGTGCGCTGATAGCGGGCGCTTACAATGAGCGGTTCTTC. It is translated as CSALIAGAYNERFF.

This clonotype showed up just a few times. The V call is TRBV4-1, the J call TRBJ2-1, with 8 bases lining up with TRBD1. Germline CDR1 and CDR2: MGHRA and YSYEKL. The CDR3 loop spans 18 amino acids. Losses at the gene ends were 0 bases for V and 0 bases for J; bases not matched to a gene: 7. CDR3 bases: TGCGCCAGCAGCCAAGAATCAGGGGGCCTCCGCTCCTACAATGAGCAGTTCTTC. Translating it yields CASSQESGGLRSYNEQFF.

The chain combines TRBV25-1 with TRBJ2-3; possibly TRBD2 for D (5 bases). This CDR3 is 15 amino acids long. Germline V lookup: CDR1 MGHDK, CDR2 SYGVNS. Trimming stripped 1 base from V and 6 bases from J, with 14 bases between. This CDR3 reads CASSEFALTGDTQYF. CDR3 sequence (DNA): TGTGCCAGCAGTGAATTTGCTCTAACGGGGGATACGCAGTATTTT.

The chain joins TRBV6-5 to TRBJ2-3; TRBD2 agrees at 12 bases. The ends lost 3 bases at V and 2 bases at J; junction bases unmatched: 18. The CDR3 is 21 amino acids. CDR1 is MNHEY, CDR2 SVGAGI, per germline. The CDR3 nucleotides read TGTGCCAGCAGTTATACCCGGCAGACCGGGACTAGCGGGCGGACCACAGATACGCAGTATTTT. It codes for CASSYTRQTGTSGRTTDTQYF.

The CDR3 coding sequence is TGCGCCAGCAAACTTGGACAGGGGCGTACTGAAGCTTTCTTT. Protein sequence: CASKLGQGRTEAFF. The rearrangement links TRBV5-1 to TRBJ1-1; the match to TRBD1 covers 9 bases. Germline CDR1 reads SGHRS; CDR2 reads YFSETQ. The CDR3 extends over 14 amino acids. The trim removed 6 bases at V and 5 bases at J, leaving 8 bases unmatched.

The genes are TRBV5-1 and TRBJ1-4, with D possibly TRBD1 on 5 matching bases. V dropped 0 bases and J dropped 5 bases, with 17 bases sitting between them. This CDR3 has 17 amino acids. Germline V gene lookup returns CDR1 SGHRS and CDR2 YFSETQ. The DNA for the CDR3 is TGCGCCAGCAGCTTGGAGACCGTGGGGGGGTTAAATGAAAAACTGTTTTTT. This encodes CASSLETVGGLNEKLFF.

In the case of this clonotype: A much larger clone lies a single base off, so this may be a read error. The chain couples TRBV6-2 or TRBV6-3 to TRBJ2-7; the D gene is possibly TRBD1 (5 bases). The V end was cut by 5 bases, the J end by 7 bases, with 12 bases between. Germline V gives CDR1 MNHEY, CDR2 SVGEGT. The length of the CDR3 is 12 residues. The CDR3 loop reads CASSPTDNEQYF. The DNA of the CDR3 is TGTGCCAGCAGTCCGACGGACAATGAGCAGTACTTC.

The chain employs TRBV10-3 and TRBJ2-7; 11 nucleotides agree with TRBD2. J gave up 0 bases and V 5 bases, and 9 bases lay outside the gene matches. CDR1 is ENHRY and CDR2 is SYGVKD in the germline V gene. The CDR3 spans 17 residues. CDR3: CAISTSGLAEFSYEQYF. CDR3 coding DNA: TGTGCCATCAGTACCTCGGGACTAGCGGAATTCTCCTACGAGCAGTACTTC.

This clonotype was counted between two and nine times. The chain combines TRBV7-8 with TRBJ2-5, with D uncertain. The germline CDR1 and CDR2 sequences are SGHVS and FQNEAQ. The CDR3 runs to 16 residues. V lost 5 bases and J 4 bases, leaving 20 bases between the germline ends. CDR3 nucleotides: TGTGCCAGCAGCCCCCCATCCGGACGTTTGGGAGAGACCCAGTACTTC. Amino acids: CASSPPSGRLGETQYF. The full variable domain, in which reference TRBV7-8 and TRBJ2-5 provide the parts outside the CDR3, is GAGVSQSPRYKVAKRGQDVALRCDPISGHVSLFWYQQALGQGPEFLTYFQNEAQLDKSGLPSDRFFAERPEGSVSTLKIQRTQQEDSAVYLCASSPPSGRLGETQYFGPGTRLLVL.

This chain links TRBV10-3 with TRBJ1-2, with a weak D call TRBD1 (6 bases). V lost 4 bases and J lost 3, with 9 bases in between. CDR1 and CDR2 (germline): ENHRY, SYGVKD. The CDR3 is 13 amino acids. In DNA, the CDR3 is TGTGCCATCAGTGCGGACAGCTACTATGGCTACACCTTC. Amino acid sequence: CAISADSYYGYTF.

This clonotype showed up just a few times. The chain combines TRBV2 with TRBJ2-7, with D possibly being TRBD1 (5 bases). The V end lost 3 bases, the J end lost 5 bases, and 17 bases lay between the germline ends. The CDR3 has 15 amino acids. Looked up from germline, CDR1 is SNHLY and CDR2 is FYNNEI. The CDR3 here is CASSEGQGALHEQYF. The CDR3 DNA is TGTGCCAGCAGTGAGGGTCAAGGGGCCCTCCACGAGCAGTACTTC.

This clonotype was picked up a small number of times. This sequence joins TRBV9 and TRBJ1-2; 8 bases line up with TRBD1. V shed 0 bases and J 5 bases; nucleotides not matched to a gene: 6. This CDR3 is 15 amino acids long. The germline CDR1 and CDR2 sequences are SGDLS and YYNGEE. This CDR3 reads CASSVAQGAFYGYTF. The CDR3 bases are TGTGCCAGCAGCGTAGCTCAGGGGGCGTTTTATGGCTACACCTTC.

This rearrangement joins TRBV27 to TRBJ2-7; D is tentatively TRBD1 or TRBD2 (5 bases each). The germline V and J ends were trimmed by 0 bases and 5 bases, with 8 bases remaining between them. There are 13 residues in the CDR3. Germline CDR1 MNHEY, CDR2 SMNVEV (reference sequence). The DNA of the CDR3 is TGTGCCAGCAGTTTATCGGGGACGAACGAGCAGTACTTC. Its protein product is CASSLSGTNEQYF.

On this clonotype: Since a much larger clone is just one base distant, this may be a read error. This chain links TRBV3-1 with TRBJ1-1; D gene unclear. The CDR3 covers 14 residues. The germline V and J ends were trimmed by 5 bases and 1 base, with 11 bases remaining between them. Germline V gene lookup returns CDR1 LGHDT and CDR2 YNNKEL (reference sequence). The CDR3 coding sequence is TGTGCCAGCAGCGCACACCTCCAGAACACTGAAGCTTTCTTT. Encoded protein: CASSAHLQNTEAFF.

This clonotype showed up just once. The genes are TRBV18 and TRBJ1-5; 7 bases are a match to TRBD1. J lost 3 bases, V lost 3 bases, and 5 bases had no gene match. The V gene's germline CDR1 is KGHSH and CDR2 LQKENI. The CDR3 has 15 residues. CDR3 DNA: TGTGCCAGCTCACCGAGGGACAGAGTCAATCAGCCCCAGCATTTT. Its protein is CASSPRDRVNQPQHF.

This rearrangement joins TRBV7-3 to TRBJ2-7; 10 bases fit TRBD2. J was trimmed by 5 bases and V by 4 bases; bases with no gene match: 8. This CDR3 spans 15 amino acids. CDR1 is SGHTA and CDR2 is FQGTGA in the germline V gene. The CDR3 loop is CASSWTSGLLHEQYF. The DNA of the CDR3 is TGTGCCAGCAGCTGGACTAGCGGACTCCTCCACGAGCAGTACTTC.

This clonotype was recorded at least ten times. The chain carries TRBV12-3 or TRBV12-4 and TRBJ2-7; 8 positions agree with TRBD1. J gave up 4 bases and V 9 bases, and 11 bases lay outside the gene matches. CDR3 length equals 14 residues. This CDR3 is CASSPSDRGYEQYF. The CDR3 nucleotides read TGTGCCAGTTCCCCCTCAGACAGGGGTTACGAGCAGTACTTC.

The rearrangement uses TRBV20-1 and TRBJ2-7; 12 bases are shared with TRBD2. The CDR3 length is 15 residues. V lost 3 bases and J lost 6; bases outside the gene matches: 9. Looked up from germline, CDR1 is DFQATT and CDR2 is SNEGSKA (reference sequence). The CDR3: CSASVTSGSRGEQYF. The DNA for the CDR3 is TGCAGTGCTAGTGTGACTAGCGGGAGTCGGGGCGAGCAGTACTTC.

This clonotype came up a few times. The V gene is TRBV7-6, the J gene TRBJ2-2, with TRBD2 identical over 7 bases. This CDR3 is built from 17 residues. V trimming: 1 base; J trimming: 3 bases; junction bases outside the gene matches: 8. The germline V gene encodes CDR1 SGHVS and CDR2 FNYEAQ. CDR3 DNA: TGTGCCAGCAGCTTAGGGCGTGCTAGCGGCCACACCGGGGAGCTGTTTTTT. It translates to CASSLGRASGHTGELFF.

The sample holds many counts of this clonotype. The rearrangement uses TRBV12-3 or TRBV12-4 and TRBJ2-7, with D possibly matching TRBD1 (5 bases). The CDR3 runs to 13 residues. Trimming left V 5 bases short and J 2 bases short, with 10 bases between. CDR3 coding DNA: TGTGCCAGCAGTCCGGACACAACCTACGAGCAGTACTTC. This translates into CASSPDTTYEQYF.

The V gene is TRBV18, the J gene TRBJ2-4; 8 bases are shared with TRBD2. The DNA matches TRBJ2-7 better at its end, which makes the J call doubtful. CDR1 is KGHSH, CDR2 LQKENI, per germline. There are 15 residues in the CDR3. Written as DNA, the CDR3 is TGTGCCAGCTCACCACTCTCGGGAGGGTTCTACGAGCAGTACTTC. Its translation: CASSPLSGGFYEQYF.

This rearrangement joins TRBV5-6 to TRBJ2-7; D tentatively reads TRBD1 or TRBD2 (7 bases each). This CDR3 spans 16 amino acids. Germline assignment: CDR1 SGHDT and CDR2 YYEEEE. V was clipped by 3 bases and J by 3 bases, with 19 bases between them. DNA of the CDR3: TGTGCCAGCAGCTCTTGGGGGGGACAGACTATCTACGAGCAGTACTTC. This encodes CASSSWGGQTIYEQYF.

The chain combines TRBV20-1 with TRBJ2-5, with TRBD2 identical over 9 bases. The CDR3 spans 17 residues. V shed 3 bases and J 1 base; nucleotides not matched to a gene: 12. Germline loops: CDR1 DFQATT, CDR2 SNEGSKA (reference sequence). CDR3 DNA: TGCAGTGCTAGCCCCCTCCCGGGACTAGCCTCCCAAGAGACCCAGTACTTC. Its translation is CSASPLPGLASQETQYF.

V is TRBV28 and J is TRBJ1-6; D not resolved. V was pared by 6 bases and J by 4 bases, with 10 bases between. The CDR3 loop spans 14 amino acids. CDR1 MDHEN and CDR2 SYDVKM come from the germline V gene. The CDR3 loop is CASSQTRYNSPLHF. CDR3 nucleotides: TGTGCCAGCAGCCAGACACGTTATAATTCACCCCTCCACTTT.